This T cell receptor beta chain was identified in a study of human T cells and chemical hapten exposure. In the original processing: Approximately 100,000 TCRs per sample was the median, with a range of 23,224 to 690,600. Via MiXCR, TCRdb re-called the RACE reads, giving one row per CDR3 protein. For this entry, the V and J calls and clone size follow TCRdb and not the study's own pipeline. The sample contains approximately 74,000 distinct CDR3 sequences, 25% to 40% of which appear only once. Germline CDR1 MNHNY, CDR2 SVGAGI (reference sequence). The CDR3 totals 12 residues. V was trimmed by 1 base and J by 6 bases, leaving 5 bases between them. The time point was: patch test 1, 2 weeks after DPC sensitization. Sample treatment: therapeutic diphenylcyclopropenone sensitization with weekly scalp DPC. Donors were 18 to 70-year-old alopecia patients suitable for DPC.

This sample comprised whole blood, obtained in connection with sensitization to the hapten diphenylcyclopropenone (DPC). This sequence joins TRBV6-6 and TRBJ2-3; D is unresolved. This sequence originates from a man in his forties with alopecia areata. Some clones in this sample may be carry-over from other donors' samples. In nucleotides, the CDR3 is TGTGCCAGCAGTTACTTATTGGATACGCAGTATTTT. This encodes CASSYLLDTQYF.